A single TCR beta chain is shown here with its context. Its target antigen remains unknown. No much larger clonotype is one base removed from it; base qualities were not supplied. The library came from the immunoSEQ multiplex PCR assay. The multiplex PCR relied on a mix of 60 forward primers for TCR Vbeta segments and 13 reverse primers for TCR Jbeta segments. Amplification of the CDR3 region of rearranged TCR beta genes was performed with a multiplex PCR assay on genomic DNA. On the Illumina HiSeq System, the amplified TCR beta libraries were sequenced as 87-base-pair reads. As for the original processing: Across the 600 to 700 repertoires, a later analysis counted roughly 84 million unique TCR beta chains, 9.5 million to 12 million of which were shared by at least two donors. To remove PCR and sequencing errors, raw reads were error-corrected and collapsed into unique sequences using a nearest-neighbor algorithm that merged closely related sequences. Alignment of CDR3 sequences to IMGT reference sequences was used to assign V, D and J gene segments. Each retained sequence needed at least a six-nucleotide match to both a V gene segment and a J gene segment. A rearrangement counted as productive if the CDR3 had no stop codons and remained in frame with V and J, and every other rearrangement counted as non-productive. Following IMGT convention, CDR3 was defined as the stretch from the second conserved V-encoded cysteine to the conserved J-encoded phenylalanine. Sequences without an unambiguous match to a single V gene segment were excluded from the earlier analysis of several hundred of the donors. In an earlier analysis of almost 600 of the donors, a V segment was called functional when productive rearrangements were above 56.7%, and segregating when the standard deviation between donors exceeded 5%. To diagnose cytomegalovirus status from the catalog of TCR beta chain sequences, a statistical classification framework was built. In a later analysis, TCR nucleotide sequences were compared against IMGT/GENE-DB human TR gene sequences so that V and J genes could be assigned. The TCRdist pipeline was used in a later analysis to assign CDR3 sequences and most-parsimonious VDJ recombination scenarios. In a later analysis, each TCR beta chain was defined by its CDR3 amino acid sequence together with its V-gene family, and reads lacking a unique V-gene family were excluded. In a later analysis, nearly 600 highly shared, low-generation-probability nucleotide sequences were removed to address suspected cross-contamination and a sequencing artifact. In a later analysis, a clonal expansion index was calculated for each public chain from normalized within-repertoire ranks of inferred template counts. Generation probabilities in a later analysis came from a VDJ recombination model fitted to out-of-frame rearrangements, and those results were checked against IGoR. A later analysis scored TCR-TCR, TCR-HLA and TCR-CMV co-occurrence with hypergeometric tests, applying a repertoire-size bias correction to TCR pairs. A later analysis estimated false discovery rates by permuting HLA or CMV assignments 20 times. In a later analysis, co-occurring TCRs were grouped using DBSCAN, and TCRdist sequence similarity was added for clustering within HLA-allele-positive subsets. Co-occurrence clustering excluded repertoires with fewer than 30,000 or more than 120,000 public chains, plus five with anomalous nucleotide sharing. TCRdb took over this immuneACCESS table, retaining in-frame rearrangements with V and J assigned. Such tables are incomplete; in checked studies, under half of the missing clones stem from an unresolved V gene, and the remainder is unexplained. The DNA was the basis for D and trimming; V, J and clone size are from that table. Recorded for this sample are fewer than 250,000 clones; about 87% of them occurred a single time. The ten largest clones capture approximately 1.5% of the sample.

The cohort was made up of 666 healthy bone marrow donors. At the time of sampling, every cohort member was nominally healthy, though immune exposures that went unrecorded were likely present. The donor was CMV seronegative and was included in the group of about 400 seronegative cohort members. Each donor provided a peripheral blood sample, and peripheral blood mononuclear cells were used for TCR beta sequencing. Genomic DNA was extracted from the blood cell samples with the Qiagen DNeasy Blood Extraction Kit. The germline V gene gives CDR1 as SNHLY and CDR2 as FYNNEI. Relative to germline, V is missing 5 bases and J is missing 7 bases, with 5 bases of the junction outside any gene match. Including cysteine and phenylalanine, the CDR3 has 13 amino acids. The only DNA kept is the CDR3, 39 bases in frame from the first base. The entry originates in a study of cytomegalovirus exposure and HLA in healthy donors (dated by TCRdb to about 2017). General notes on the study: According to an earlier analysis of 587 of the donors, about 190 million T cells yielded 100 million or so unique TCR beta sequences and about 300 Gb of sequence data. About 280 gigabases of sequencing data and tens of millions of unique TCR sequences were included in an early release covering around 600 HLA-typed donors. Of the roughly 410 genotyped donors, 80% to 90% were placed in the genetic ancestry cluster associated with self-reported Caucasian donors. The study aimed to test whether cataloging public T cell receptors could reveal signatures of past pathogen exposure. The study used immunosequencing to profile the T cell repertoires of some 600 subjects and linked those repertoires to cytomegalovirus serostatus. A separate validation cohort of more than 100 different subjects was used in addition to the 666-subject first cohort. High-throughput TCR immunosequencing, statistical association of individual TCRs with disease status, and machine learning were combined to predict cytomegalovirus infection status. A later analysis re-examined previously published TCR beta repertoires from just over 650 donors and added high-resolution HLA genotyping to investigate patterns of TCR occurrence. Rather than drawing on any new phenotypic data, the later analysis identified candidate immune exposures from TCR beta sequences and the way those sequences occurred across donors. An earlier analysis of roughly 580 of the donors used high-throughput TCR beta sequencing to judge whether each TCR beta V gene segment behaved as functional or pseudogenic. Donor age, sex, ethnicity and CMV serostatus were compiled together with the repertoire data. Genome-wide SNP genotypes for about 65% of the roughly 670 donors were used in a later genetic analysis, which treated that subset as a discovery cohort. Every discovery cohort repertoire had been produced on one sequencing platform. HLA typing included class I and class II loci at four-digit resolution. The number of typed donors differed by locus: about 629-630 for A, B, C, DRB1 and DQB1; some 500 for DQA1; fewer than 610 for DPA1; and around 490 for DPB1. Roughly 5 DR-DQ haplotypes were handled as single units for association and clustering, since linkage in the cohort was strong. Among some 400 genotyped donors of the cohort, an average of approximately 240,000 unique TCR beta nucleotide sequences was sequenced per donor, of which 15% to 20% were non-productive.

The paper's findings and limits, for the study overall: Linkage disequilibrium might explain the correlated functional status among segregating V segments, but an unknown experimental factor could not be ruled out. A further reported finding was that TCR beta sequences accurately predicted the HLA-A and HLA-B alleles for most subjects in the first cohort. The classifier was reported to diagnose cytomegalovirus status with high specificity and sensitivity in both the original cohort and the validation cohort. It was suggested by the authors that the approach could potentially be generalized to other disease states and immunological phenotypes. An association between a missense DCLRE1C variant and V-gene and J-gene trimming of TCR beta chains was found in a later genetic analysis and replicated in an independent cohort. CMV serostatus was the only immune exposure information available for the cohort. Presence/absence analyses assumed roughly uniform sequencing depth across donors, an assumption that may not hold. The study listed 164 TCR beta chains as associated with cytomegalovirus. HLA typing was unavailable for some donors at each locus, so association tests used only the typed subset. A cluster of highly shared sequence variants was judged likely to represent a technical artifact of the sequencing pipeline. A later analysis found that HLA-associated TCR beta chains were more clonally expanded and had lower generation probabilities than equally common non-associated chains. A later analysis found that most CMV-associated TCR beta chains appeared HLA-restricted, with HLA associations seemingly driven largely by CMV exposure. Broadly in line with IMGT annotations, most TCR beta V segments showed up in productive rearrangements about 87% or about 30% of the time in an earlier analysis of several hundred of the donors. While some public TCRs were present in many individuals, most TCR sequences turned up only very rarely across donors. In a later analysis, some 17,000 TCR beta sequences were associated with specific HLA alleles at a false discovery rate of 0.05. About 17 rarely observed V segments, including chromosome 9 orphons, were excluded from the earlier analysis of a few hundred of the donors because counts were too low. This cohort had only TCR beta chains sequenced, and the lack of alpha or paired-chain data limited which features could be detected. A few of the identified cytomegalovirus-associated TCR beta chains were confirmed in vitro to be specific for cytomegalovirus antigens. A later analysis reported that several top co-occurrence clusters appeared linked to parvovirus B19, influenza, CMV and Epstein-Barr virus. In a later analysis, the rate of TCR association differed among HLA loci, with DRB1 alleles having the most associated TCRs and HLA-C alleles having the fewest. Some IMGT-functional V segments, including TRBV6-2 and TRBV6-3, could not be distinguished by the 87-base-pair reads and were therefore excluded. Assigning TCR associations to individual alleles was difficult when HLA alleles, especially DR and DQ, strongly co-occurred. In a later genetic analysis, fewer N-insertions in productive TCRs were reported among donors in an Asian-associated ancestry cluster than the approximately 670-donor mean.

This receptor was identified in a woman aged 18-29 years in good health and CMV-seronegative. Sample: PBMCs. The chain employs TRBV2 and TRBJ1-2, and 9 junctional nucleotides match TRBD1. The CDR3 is CASSITGGSGYTF. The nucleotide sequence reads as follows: TGTGCCAGCAGTATTACAGGGGGCAGTGGCTACACCTTC.